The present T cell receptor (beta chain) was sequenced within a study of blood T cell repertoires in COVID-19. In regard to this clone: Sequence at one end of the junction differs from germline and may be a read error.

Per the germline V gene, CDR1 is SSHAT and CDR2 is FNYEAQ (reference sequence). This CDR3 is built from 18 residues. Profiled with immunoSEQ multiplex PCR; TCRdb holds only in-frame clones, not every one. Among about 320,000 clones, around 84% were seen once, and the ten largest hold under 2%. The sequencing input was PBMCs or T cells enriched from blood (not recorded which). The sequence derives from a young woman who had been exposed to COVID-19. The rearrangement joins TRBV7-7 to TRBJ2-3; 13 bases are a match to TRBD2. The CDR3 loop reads CASSATSGGLTSTDTQYF. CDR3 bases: TGTGCTAGCAGCGCGACTAGCGGGGGGCTCACTAGCACAGATACGCAGTATTTT.